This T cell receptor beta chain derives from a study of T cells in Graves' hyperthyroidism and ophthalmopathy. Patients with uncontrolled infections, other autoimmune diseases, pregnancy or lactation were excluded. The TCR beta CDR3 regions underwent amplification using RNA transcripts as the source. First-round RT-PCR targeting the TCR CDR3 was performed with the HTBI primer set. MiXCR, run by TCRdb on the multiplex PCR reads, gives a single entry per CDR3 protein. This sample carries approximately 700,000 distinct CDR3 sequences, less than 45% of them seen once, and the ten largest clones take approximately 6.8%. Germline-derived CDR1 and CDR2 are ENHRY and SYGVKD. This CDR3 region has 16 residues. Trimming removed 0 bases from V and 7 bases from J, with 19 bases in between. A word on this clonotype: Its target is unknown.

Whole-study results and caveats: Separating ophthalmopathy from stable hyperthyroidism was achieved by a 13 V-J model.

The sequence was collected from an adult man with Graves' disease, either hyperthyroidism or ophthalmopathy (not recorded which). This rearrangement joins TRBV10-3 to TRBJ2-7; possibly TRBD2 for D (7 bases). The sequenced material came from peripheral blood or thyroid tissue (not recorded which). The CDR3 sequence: CAISESHGGRAGEQYF. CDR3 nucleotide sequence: TGTGCCATCAGTGAGTCCCACGGGGGGCGTGCGGGGGAGCAGTACTTC.